This T cell receptor beta chain was captured by sequencing in a study of read filtering for tumor transcriptome and immune sequencing. Turning to the study itself: Among patients, 17 to 20 were male and about 15 female, aged roughly 45 to 90 (mean roughly 63). Study-level points and caveats: Sorted CD138-negative bone marrow cells were not purified T cells.

The sample holds many counts of this clonotype. Its antigen remains unknown. The library was built from about 0.4 ug RNA with molecular barcoded adaptors for alpha/delta and beta/gamma chains. One entry per CDR3 protein results from TCRdb running MiXCR on the reads. Of more than 30,000 distinct CDR3 sequences in the sample, approximately 18% were seen once. Bone marrow was sampled from every patient at the time of active disease. The receptor was isolated from a donor aged 40 or over with multiple myeloma. The sequencing input was a population of CD138-negative cells sorted from bone marrow.

CDR3 DNA sequence: TGTGCCAGCTCACCGGACAGGGCCAACTATGGCTACACCTTC. Translated, it gives CASSPDRANYGYTF. The chain carries TRBV18 and TRBJ1-2; 8 bases align to TRBD1. Germline V gene lookup returns CDR1 KGHSH and CDR2 LQKENI. The CDR3 sequence is 14 residues long. The V segment lost 3 bases and the J segment 2 bases; nucleotides outside the gene matches: 2.